This record concerns one T cell receptor beta chain sequence. Libraries were prepared by immunoSEQ multiplex PCR; TCRdb keeps only in-frame clonotypes and omits some of them. The sample lists about 100,000 clones, approximately 95% occurring once. The sample belongs to a study of technical replicates of blood from a few donors. The TCR sequence derives from a human donor in good health. Source material: T cells isolated from PBMCs.

The CDR3 spells CASSERRTGRYGYTF. The CDR3 DNA follows: TGTGCCAGCAGTGAAAGGCGGACAGGGAGGTATGGCTACACCTTC. This chain connects TRBV2 to TRBJ1-2; 8 nucleotides agree with TRBD1. V was clipped by 2 bases and J by 5 bases; unmatched bases: 7. Germline-derived CDR1 and CDR2 are SNHLY and FYNNEI. The CDR3 runs 15 residues.